This TCR beta chain came from a study of tumor-infiltrating lymphocytes in primary liver carcinoma. This clonotype was observed at least ten times. Starting material of 500 ng total RNA yielded TCR beta cDNA via a constant-region primer. Three rounds of nested multiplex PCR with slightly modified ARM-PCR produced TCR beta libraries. Running about 11 cycles apiece, the first two PCR rounds relied on TRBV1-TRBV30 forward primers together with a C-beta reverse primer. TCRdb recomputed calls from the multiplex PCR reads with MiXCR, one row per CDR3 protein. This table holds more than 95,000 distinct CDR3 sequences, 64% found once. The source material, 20-30 mg of unsorted bulk tissue, was used to co-extract RNA and DNA. V shed 0 bases and J shed 1 base, with 1 base lying between them. Looked up from germline, CDR1 is SGHRS and CDR2 is YFSETQ. This CDR3 spans 12 amino acids.

This receptor was identified in an older woman with primary liver carcinoma and hepatitis B virus infection. The rearrangement uses TRBV5-1 and TRBJ2-5; D uncertain. The source material was liver tumor tissue from sampling region 3. Indicated subset: tumor region T3, left-lateral pole. The CDR3 loop reads CASSLGQETQYF. CDR3 sequence (DNA): TGCGCCAGCAGCTTGGGCCAAGAGACCCAGTACTTC.